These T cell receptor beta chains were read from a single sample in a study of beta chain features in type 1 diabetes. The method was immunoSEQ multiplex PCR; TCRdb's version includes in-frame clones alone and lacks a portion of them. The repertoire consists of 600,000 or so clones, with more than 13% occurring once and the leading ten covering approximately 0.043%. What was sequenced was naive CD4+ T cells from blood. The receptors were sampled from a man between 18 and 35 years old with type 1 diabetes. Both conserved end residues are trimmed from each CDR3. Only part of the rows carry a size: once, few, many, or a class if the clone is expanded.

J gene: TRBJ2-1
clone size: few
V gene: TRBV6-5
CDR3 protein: ASSSQTSGRFNEQF

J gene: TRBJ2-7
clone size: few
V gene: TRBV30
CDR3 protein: AWKALRTSTSYEQY

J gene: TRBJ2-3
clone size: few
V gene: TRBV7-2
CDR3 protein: ASSLSGAPDTQY

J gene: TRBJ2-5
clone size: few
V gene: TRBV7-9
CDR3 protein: ASSSTGGGETQY

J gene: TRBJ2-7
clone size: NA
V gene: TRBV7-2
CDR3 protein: ASSAGLAGDEQY

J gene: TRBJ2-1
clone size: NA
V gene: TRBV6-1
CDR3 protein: ASSDGAGGRNEQF

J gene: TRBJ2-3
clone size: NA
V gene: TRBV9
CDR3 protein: ASSVDTAGYTSTDTQY

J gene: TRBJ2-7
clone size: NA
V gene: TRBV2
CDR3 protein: ASSWTRREQY

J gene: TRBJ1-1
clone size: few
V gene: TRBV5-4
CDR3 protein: ASSLDRENTEAF

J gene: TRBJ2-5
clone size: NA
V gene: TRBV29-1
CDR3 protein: SVAVTRRETQY

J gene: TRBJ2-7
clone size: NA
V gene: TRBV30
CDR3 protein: AWSVLGGGRYYEQY

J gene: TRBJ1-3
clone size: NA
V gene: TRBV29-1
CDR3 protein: SVADSFSGNTIY

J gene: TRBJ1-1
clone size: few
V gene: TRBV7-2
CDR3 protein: ASSLDRNTEAF

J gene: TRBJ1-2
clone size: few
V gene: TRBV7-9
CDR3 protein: ASSSGTGTNYGYT

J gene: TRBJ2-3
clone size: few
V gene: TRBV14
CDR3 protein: ASSQEWGLAATDTQY

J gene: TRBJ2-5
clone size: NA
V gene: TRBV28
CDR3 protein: ASSYGTQY

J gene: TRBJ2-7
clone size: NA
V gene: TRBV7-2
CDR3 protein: ASSHVGSYYEQY

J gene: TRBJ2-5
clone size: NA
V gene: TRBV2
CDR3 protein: ASSGTGGRETQY

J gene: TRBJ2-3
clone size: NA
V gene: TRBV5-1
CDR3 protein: ASSLAGSTDTQY

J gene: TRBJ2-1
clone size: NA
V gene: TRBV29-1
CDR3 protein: SVQPGWLADNEQF

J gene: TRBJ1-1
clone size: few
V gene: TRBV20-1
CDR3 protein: SGWNTEAF

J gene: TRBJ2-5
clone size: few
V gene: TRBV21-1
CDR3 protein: ASIVQGYQETQY

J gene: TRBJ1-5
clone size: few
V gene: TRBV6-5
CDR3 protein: ASSYSAGGQPQH

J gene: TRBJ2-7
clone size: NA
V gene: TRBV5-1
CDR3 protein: ASSRPSSYEQY

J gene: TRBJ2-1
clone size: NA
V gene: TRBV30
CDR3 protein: AWGAYNEQF

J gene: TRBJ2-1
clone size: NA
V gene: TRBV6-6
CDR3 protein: ASRGPKGVLYNEQF

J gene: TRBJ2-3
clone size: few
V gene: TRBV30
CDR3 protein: ASDRAPQGVQY

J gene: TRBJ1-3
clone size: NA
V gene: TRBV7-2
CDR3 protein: ASSLIGPPGPGNTIY

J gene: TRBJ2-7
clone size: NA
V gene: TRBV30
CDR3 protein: ASTSRDRSYEQY

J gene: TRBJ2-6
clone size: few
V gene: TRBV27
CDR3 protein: ASSPSGLGANVLT

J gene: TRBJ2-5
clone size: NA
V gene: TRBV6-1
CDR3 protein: ASILFSGGETQY

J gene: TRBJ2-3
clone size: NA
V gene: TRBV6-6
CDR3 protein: ASSYTEAGQTDTQY

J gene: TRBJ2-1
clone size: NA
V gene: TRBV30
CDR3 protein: AWSTLFGNEQF

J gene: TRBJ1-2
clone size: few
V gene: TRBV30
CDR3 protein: AQTGYDGYT

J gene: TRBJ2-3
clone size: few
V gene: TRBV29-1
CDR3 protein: SVSGPQPDTQY

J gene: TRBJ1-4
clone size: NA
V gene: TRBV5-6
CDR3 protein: ASSLAGLGEKLF

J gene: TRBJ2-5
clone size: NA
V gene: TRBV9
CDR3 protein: ASSGAWAETQY

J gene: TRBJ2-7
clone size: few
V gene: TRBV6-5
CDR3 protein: ASSSQGGGLSYEQY

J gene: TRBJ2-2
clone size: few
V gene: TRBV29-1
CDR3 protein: SVESAGVTGELF

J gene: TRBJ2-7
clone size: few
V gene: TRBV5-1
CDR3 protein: ASSRPGLAAEQY

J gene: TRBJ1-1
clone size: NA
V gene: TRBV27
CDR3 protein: ASSLSTVMNTEAF

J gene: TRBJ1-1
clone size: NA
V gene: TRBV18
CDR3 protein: ASSPDRAQAEAF

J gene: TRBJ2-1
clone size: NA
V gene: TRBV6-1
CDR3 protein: AIPRDRAMNEQF

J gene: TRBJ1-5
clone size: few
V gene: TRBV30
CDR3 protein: AWSGGNQPQH

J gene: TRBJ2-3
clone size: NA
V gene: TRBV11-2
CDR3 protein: ASRRPGQGRSDTQY

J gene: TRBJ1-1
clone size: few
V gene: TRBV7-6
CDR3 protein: ASSSIKTNTEAF

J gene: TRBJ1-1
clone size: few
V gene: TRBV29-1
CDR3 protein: SDLQGAWNTEAF

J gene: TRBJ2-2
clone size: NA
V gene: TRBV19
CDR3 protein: ASSIVDTGELF

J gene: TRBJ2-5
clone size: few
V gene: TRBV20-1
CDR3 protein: SGSQETQY

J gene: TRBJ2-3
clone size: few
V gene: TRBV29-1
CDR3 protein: SARGWTGVYTDTQY

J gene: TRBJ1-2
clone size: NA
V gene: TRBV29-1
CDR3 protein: SVGDRAYGYT

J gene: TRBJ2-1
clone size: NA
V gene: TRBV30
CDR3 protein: AWSRGYNEQF

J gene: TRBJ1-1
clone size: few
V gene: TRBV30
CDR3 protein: AWSVPLTGEMDTEAF

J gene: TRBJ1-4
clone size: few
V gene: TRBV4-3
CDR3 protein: ASSQEYQGIRTNEKLF

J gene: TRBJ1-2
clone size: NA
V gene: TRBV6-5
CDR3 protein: ASSSLTGTLNYGYT

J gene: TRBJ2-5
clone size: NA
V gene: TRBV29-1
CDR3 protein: SVEDTLRGETQY

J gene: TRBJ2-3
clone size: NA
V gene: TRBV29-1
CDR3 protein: SARGGTMDTQY

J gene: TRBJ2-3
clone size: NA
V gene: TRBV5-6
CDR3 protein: ASSTGKGRVADTQY